The present T cell receptor (beta chain) was sequenced within a study of response to subunit inactivated influenza vaccine. Overall study results and limits: The authors suggested that every seasonal influenza vaccination recruits few new T cells.

This clonotype was observed a few times. Antigen unknown. This CDR3 is 15 amino acids long. The V and J ends lost 4 bases and 5 bases respectively, with 13 bases between them. Per the germline V gene, CDR1 is KGHDR and CDR2 is SFDVKD. TCRdb used MiXCR to reprocess the RT-PCR reads, holding one entry per CDR3 protein. The data show about 160,000 distinct CDR3 sequences, about 11% seen once. The receptor comes from a man in his fifties who received an inactivated influenza vaccine. Material: non-naive T cells sorted from PBMCs, obtained about 6 weeks after vaccination. The V call is TRBV24-1, the J call TRBJ1-4; D possibly corresponds to TRBD1 (5 bases). The CDR3 DNA follows: TGTGCCACCAGTGACGCCGGGACCGCAAATGAAAAACTGTTTTTT. It codes for CATSDAGTANEKLFF.